Here is one T cell receptor beta chain with its context. The target antigen is unknown. Assay: immunoSEQ multiplex PCR; the TCRdb copy retains only in-frame clones and omits some. The sample lists tens of thousands of clones; 75% to 90% were seen once. The data belong to a study of a mutant IDH1 vaccine in newly diagnosed glioma. Study at large: Onset of vaccination occurred 4-6 weeks following radiotherapy alone, or with temozolomide cycles. The therapy given earlier, which was standard therapy, consisted of radiotherapy, temozolomide, or both, and most of the patients received both.

Noted time point: week 47, end of study. Every vaccine dose comprised 300 ug of mutant IDH1 20-mer peptide plus topical imiquimod. Study-level points and caveats: Roughly 93% of patients showed vaccine-induced immune responses across multiple MHC alleles. Pseudoprogression apparently tracked independently of changes in top peripheral T cell clonotypes.

Here the sequenced sample was PBMCs, taken from a glioma patient whose treatment included an IDH1 peptide vaccine. The TCR comes from a man aged 30 to 45 with glioma.

The CDR3 reads CASSQDQIGSDTQYF. The CDR3 DNA reads TGTGCCAGCAGCCAAGATCAAATCGGCTCAGATACGCAGTATTTT. The V gene is TRBV4-2, the J gene TRBJ2-3, with unresolved D. V shed 0 bases and J shed 4 bases, with 11 bases lying between them. Germline loops: CDR1 LGHNA, CDR2 YNFKEQ. The CDR3 length is 15 residues.